One T cell receptor (beta chain) is described in this entry. These data are taken from a study of blood T cell repertoires in COVID-19. Whole-study context: The origin of the acute and convalescent COVID-19 samples was the United States, Italy and Spain. Nucleic acid was either cDNA or gDNA, and it came from T cells, B-cell-depleted T cells, or PBMCs.

Original analysis: Reference gene primer amplification gave nucleated cell count estimates. This table comes from immunoSEQ multiplex PCR, and its TCRdb copy is limited to in-frame clones, with some not included. V, J and clone size reflect that table, while D and trimming were determined from the DNA. The sample has about 190,000 clones; around 87% are singletons. The sequencing sample was made of peripheral blood. The receptor comes from a woman aged 30 to 39 with active or convalescent COVID-19.

The CDR3 sequence is CAWSVSLQETQYF. The CDR3 DNA is TGTGCCTGGTCGGTGTCTCTCCAAGAGACCCAGTACTTC. This chain links TRBV30 with TRBJ2-5; D gene ambiguous. V was trimmed by 5 bases and J by 1 base, leaving 11 bases between them. Germline lookup yields CDR1 GTSNPN and CDR2 SVGIG (reference sequence). The CDR3 is made up of 13 amino acids.